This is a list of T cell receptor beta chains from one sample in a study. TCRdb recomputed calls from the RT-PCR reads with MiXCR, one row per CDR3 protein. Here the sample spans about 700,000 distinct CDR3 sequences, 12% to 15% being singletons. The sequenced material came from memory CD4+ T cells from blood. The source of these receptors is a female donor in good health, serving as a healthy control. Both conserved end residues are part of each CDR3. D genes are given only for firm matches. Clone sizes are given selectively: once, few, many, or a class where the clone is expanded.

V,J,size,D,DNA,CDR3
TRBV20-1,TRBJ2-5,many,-,TGCAGTGCGAGGGTGGACATTCAAGGGGTAGAGACCCAGTACTTC,CSARVDIQGVETQYF
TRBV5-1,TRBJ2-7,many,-,TGCGCCAGCAGCTTGGATTCGTCTTCCCCCCACTACGAGCAGTACTTC,CASSLDSSSPHYEQYF
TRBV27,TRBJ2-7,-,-,TGTGCCAGCAGTCAGAGGTTAAGGGATACAGGGAGCCACGAGCAGTACTTC,CASSQRLRDTGSHEQYF
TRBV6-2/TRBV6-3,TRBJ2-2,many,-,TGTGCCAGCAATAGCGGAATCACCGGGGAGCTGTTTTTT,CASNSGITGELFF
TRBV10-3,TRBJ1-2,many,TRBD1,TGTGCCATCAGAGGACAGGGCGTGGATGGCTACACCTTC,CAIRGQGVDGYTF
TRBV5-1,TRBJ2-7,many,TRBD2,TGCGCCAGCAGCTTGGACGGGCGGGGGGAGCAGTACTTC,CASSLDGRGEQYF
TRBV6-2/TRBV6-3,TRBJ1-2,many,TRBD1,TGTGCCAGCAGCGACAGGGGAGAGGATGGCTACACCTTC,CASSDRGEDGYTF
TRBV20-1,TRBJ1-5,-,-,TGCAGTGCTGAGGAAAAAGGGAGCCAGCCCCAGCATTTT,CSAEEKGSQPQHF
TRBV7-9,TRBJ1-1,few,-,TGTGCCAGCAGCCCGACTGGGGGTTGGAACACTGAAGCTTTCTTT,CASSPTGGWNTEAFF
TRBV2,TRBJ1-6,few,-,TGTGCCAGCAAAGGAGGCGGGACCAATTCACCCCTCCACTTT,CASKGGGTNSPLHF
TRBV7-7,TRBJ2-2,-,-,TGTGCCAGCACCCCTATTGGGACCGGGGAGCTGTTTTTT,CASTPIGTGELFF
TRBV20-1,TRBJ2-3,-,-,TGCAGTAGACTAGTCCTCGATACGCAGTATTTT,CSRLVLDTQYF